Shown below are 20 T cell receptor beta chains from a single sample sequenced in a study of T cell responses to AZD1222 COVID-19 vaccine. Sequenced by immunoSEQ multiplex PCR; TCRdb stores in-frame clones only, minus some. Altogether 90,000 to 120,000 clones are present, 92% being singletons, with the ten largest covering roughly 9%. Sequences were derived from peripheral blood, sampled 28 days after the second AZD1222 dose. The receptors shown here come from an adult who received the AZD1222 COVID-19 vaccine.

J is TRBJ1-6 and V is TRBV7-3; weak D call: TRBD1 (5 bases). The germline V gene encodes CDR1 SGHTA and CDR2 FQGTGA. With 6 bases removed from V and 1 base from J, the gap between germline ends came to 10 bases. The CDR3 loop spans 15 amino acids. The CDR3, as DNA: TGTGCCAGCAGACCATCAGGGTCCTATAATTCACCCCTCCACTTT. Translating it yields CASRPSGSYNSPLHF.

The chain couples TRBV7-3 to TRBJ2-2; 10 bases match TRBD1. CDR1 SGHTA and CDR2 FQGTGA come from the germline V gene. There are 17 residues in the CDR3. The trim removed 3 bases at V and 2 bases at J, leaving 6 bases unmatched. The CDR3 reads CASSFPGQGPNTGELFF. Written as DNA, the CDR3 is TGTGCCAGCAGCTTTCCGGGACAGGGGCCTAACACCGGGGAGCTGTTTTTT.

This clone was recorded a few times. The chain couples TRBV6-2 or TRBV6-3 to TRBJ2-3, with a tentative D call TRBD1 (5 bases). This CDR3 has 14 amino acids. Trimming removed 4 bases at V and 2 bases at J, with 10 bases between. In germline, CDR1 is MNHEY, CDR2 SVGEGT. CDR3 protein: CASSSIGDTDTQYF. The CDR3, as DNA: TGTGCCAGCAGTTCGATAGGGGACACAGATACGCAGTATTTT.

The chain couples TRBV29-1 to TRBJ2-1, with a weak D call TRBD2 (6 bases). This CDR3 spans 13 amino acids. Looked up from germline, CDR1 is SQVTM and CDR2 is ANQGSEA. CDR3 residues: CTSWDLGSNEQFF. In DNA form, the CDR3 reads TGCACCTCTTGGGACTTAGGATCCAATGAGCAGTTCTTC.

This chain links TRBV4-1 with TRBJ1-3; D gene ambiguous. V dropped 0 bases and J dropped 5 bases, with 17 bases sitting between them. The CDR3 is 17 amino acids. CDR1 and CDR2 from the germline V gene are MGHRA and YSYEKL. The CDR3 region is CASSQEPSPIVRNTIYF. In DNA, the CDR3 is TGCGCCAGCAGCCAAGAACCCAGCCCGATAGTGAGAAACACCATATATTTT.

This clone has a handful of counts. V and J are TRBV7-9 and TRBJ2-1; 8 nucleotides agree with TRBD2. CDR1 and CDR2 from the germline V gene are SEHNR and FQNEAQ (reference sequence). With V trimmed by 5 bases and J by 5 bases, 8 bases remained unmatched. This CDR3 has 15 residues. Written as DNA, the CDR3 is TGTGCCAGCAGCCCCCCCGCAGCGGGAGACAATGAGCAGTTCTTC. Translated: CASSPPAAGDNEQFF. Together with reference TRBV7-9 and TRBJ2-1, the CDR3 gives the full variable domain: DTGVSQNPRHKITKRGQNVTFRCDPISEHNRLYWYRQTLGQGPEFLTYFQNEAQLEKSRLLSDRFSAERPKGSFSTLEIQRTEQGDSAMYLCASSPPAAGDNEQFFGPGTRLTVL.

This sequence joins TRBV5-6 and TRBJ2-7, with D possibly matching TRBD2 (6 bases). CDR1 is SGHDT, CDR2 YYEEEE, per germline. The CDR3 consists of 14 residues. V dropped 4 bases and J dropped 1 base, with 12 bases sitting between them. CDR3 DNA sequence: TGTGCCAGCAGCATGCGGGACGTTTCCTACGAGCAGTACTTC. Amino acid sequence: CASSMRDVSYEQYF.

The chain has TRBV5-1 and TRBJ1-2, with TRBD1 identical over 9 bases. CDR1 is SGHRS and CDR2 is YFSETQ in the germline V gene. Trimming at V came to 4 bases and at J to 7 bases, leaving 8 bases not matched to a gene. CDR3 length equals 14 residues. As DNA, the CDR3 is TGCGCCAGCAGCCGGGACAGGGTAGAAGGTGGCTACACCTTC. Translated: CASSRDRVEGGYTF.

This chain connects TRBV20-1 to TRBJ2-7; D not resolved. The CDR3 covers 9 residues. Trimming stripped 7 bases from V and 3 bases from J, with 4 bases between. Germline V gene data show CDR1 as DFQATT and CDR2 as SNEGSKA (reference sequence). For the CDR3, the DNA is TGCAGTGGTAACTACGAGCAGTACTTC. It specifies CSGNYEQYF.

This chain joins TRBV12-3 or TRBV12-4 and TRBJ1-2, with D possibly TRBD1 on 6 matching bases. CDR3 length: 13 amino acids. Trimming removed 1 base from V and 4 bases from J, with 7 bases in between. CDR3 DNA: TGTGCCAGCAGTTTAGGGACAGTCTATGGCTACACCTTC. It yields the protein CASSLGTVYGYTF.

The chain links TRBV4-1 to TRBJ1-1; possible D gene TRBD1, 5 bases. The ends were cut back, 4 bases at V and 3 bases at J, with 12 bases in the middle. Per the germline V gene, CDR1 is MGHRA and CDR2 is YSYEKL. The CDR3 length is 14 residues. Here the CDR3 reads CASSLGQGDTEAFF. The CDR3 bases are TGCGCCAGCAGCCTGGGTCAGGGCGACACTGAAGCTTTCTTT.

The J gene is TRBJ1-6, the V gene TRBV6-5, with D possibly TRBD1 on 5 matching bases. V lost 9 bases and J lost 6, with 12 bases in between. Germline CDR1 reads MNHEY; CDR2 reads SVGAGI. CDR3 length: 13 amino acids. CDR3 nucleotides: TGTGCCAGTCGACAGAGCCTTAATTCACCCCTCCACTTT. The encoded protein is CASRQSLNSPLHF.

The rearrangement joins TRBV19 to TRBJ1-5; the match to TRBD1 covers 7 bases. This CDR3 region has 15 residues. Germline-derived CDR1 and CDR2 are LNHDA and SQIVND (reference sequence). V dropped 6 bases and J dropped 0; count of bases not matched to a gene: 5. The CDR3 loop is CASRTTGVSNQPQHF. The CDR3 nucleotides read TGTGCCAGTAGGACTACAGGGGTTAGCAATCAGCCCCAGCATTTT. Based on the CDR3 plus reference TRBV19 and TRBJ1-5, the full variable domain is DGGITQSPKYLFRKEGQNVTLSCEQNLNHDAMYWYRQDPGQGLRLIYYSQIVNDFQKGDIAEGYSVSREKKESFPLTVTSAQKNPTAFYLCASRTTGVSNQPQHFGDGTRLSIL.

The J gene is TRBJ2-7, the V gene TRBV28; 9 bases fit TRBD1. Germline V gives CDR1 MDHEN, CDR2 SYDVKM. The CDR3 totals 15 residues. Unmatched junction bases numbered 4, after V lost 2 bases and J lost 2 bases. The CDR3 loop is CASSLIGQGTYEQYF. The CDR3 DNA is TGTGCCAGCAGTTTAATTGGACAGGGGACCTACGAGCAGTACTTC. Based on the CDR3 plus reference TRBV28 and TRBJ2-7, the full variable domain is DVKVTQSSRYLVKRTGEKVFLECVQDMDHENMFWYRQDPGLGLRLIYFSYDVKMKEKGDIPEGYSVSREKKERFSLILESASTNQTSMYLCASSLIGQGTYEQYFGPGTRLTVT.

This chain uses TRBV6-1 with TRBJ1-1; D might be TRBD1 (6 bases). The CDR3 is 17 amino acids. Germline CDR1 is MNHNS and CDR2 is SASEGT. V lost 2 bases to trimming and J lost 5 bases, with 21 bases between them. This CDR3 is CASSERGRGLVGTEAFF. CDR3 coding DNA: TGTGCCAGCAGTGAAAGGGGCAGGGGCCTGGTTGGAACTGAAGCTTTCTTT.

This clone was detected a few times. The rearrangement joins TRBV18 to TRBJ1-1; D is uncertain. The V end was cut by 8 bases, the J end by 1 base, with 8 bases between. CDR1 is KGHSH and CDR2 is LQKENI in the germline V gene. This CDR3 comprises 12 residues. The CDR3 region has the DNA TGTGCCAGCACCCCACAGAACACTGAAGCTTTCTTT. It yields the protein CASTPQNTEAFF.

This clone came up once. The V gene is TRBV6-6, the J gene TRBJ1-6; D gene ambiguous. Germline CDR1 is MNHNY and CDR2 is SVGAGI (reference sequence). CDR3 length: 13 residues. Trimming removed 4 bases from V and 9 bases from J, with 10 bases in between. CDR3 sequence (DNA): TGTGCCAGCAGTTTGGGGTCGGGTTCACCCCTCCACTTT. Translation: CASSLGSGSPLHF.

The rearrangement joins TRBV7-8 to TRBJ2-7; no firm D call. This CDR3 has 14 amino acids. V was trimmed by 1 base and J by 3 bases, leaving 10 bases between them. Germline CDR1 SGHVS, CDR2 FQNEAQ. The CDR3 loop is CASSLGLRIYEQYF. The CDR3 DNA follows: TGTGCCAGCAGCTTAGGTCTACGAATCTACGAGCAGTACTTC.

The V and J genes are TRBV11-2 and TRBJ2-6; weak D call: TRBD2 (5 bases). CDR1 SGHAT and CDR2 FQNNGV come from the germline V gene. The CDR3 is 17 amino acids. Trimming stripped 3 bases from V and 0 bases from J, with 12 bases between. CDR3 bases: TGTGCCAGCAGCTTCGGCAGCGGATACTCTGGGGCCAACGTCCTGACTTTC. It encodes CASSFGSGYSGANVLTF.

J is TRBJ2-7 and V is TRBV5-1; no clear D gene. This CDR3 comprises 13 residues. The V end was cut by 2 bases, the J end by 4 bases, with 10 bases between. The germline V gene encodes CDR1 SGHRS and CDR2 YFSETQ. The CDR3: CASSLTQEYEQYF. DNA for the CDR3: TGCGCCAGCAGCTTAACCCAGGAATACGAGCAGTACTTC.